The next 14 T cell receptor beta chains were all read from a single sample in a study of immune characterization of retroperitoneal liposarcoma (dated by TCRdb to the late 2010s). Library preparation employed PCR. Sequencing was carried out with a NextSeq 500. In-frame beta chains were kept once TCRdb had trimmed the public reads at Q25 with fastp and called clones with MiXCR. Rows are unified per CDR3 protein, each entry keeping the most common DNA and genes. In all, the sample holds some 3,000 distinct CDR3 sequences, and approximately 42% of those were seen once. The ten largest clones capture roughly 40% of the sample. Sequenced input: tumor tissue. The receptors shown here come from a male donor with retroperitoneal liposarcoma.

This clonotype occurred a few times. The gene calls are TRBV6-1 and TRBJ2-3; D is undetermined. Germline CDR1 reads MNHNS; CDR2 reads SASEGT. Trimming removed 6 bases from V and 5 bases from J, with 12 bases in between. This CDR3 spans 13 amino acids. The CDR3 DNA reads TGTGCCAGCAGAGTGGACGGAGAAGATACGCAGTATTTT. Protein: CASRVDGEDTQYF.

The V and J genes are TRBV6-1 and TRBJ2-2; no firm D call. The CDR3 totals 15 residues. V lost 2 bases and J lost 3, with 10 bases in between. From germline, CDR1 is MNHNS and CDR2 SASEGT. This CDR3 reads CASSETVVDTGELFF. In DNA form, the CDR3 reads TGTGCCAGCAGTGAAACCGTAGTGGACACCGGGGAGCTGTTTTTT.

This chain connects TRBV6-1 to TRBJ2-5; the match to TRBD2 covers 9 bases. The DNA matches TRBJ2-7 better at its end, which makes the J call doubtful. This CDR3 is built from 15 residues. Germline V gene data show CDR1 as MNHNS and CDR2 as SASEGT. The CDR3 nucleotides read TGTGCCAGCAGCCCCCAGGGTAGCGGGAGAGACGAGCAGTACTTC. This translates into CASSPQGSGRDEQYF.

The chain employs TRBV11-3 and TRBJ2-1; 16 bases fit TRBD2. Germline trimming cut 1 base from V and 4 bases from J; bases unmatched to any gene: 4. The CDR3 consists of 18 residues. In germline, CDR1 is SGHNT, CDR2 YENEEA. The CDR3 DNA reads TGTGCCAGCAGCTTAGGGGGGACTAGCGGGAGGGTTTACAATGAGCAGTTCTTC. This encodes CASSLGGTSGRVYNEQFF.

This clonotype has only a few counts. The rearrangement joins TRBV12-3 or TRBV12-4 to TRBJ2-1; 7 bases fit TRBD2. The CDR3 covers 14 residues. The junction had 10 bases not matched to a gene; V was cut back by 6 bases and J by 8 bases. The DNA for the CDR3 is TGTGCCAGCAGCCTCGGGGGGACTTTTGATGAGCAGTTCTTC. This encodes CASSLGGTFDEQFF.

This clonotype is large (0.1 to 1%) in the sample. This chain uses TRBV7-2 with TRBJ1-2; 7 bases are shared with TRBD1. CDR3 length: 17 amino acids. The V gene's germline CDR1 is SGHTA and CDR2 FQGNSA. Losses at the gene ends were 6 bases for V and 5 bases for J; bases not matched to a gene: 18. CDR3 protein: CASSSERDRTLGYGYTF. CDR3 bases: TGTGCCAGCAGTTCCGAAAGGGACAGAACCTTAGGGTATGGCTACACCTTC.

This clonotype was observed a handful of times. The chain recombines TRBV7-6 with TRBJ2-2, with 11 bases identical to TRBD2. This CDR3 is 19 amino acids long. The germline CDR1 and CDR2 sequences are SGHVS and FNYEAQ. V lost 3 bases, J lost 3 bases, and 12 bases stayed unmatched. CDR3 DNA: TGTGCCAGCAGCTTTGATACTAGCGGGAGCCACGTCGACACCGGGGAGCTGTTTTTT. Translation: CASSFDTSGSHVDTGELFF.

The chain has TRBV6-1 and TRBJ2-1; 8 nucleotides align to TRBD1. J gave up 2 bases and V 4 bases, and 7 bases lay outside the gene matches. The CDR3 is made up of 16 amino acids. Germline CDR1 and CDR2: MNHNS and SASEGT. The CDR3 sequence: CASSGRQGLPYNEQFF. In nucleotides, the CDR3 is TGTGCCAGCAGTGGTAGACAGGGGTTGCCCTACAATGAGCAGTTCTTC.

The CDR3 loop is CASIRVAGGPGNEQFF. CDR3 in DNA: TGTGCCAGCATTCGGGTAGCGGGAGGGCCTGGCAATGAGCAGTTCTTC. This sequence joins TRBV6-8 and TRBJ2-1; 11 nucleotides align to TRBD2. This CDR3 spans 16 amino acids. With V trimmed by 7 bases and J by 6 bases, 11 bases remained unmatched. Germline-derived CDR1 and CDR2 are MNHGY and SAAAGT.

This clonotype was seen only a few times. The gene calls are TRBV6-1 and TRBJ2-5; 7 nucleotides agree with TRBD1. The assigned J gene may be wrong: the sequence end matches TRBJ2-1 better. CDR3 length: 12 residues. The germline gives CDR1 MNHNS, CDR2 SASEGT. The CDR3 region has the DNA TGTGCCAGCAGTTGGGACAGCTACGAGCAGTTCTTC. It specifies CASSWDSYEQFF.

By frequency in the sample, this clonotype is medium-sized. The chain couples TRBV7-2 to TRBJ2-3; TRBD2 is a possible D gene (6 bases). The germline V gene encodes CDR1 SGHTA and CDR2 FQGNSA. V was trimmed by 2 bases and J by 1 base, leaving 7 bases between them. The CDR3 is 14 residues long. CDR3 region: CASSLSGGTDTQYF. CDR3 coding DNA: TGTGCCAGCAGCTTATCGGGGGGCACAGATACGCAGTATTTT. Full variable domain (missing parts from reference TRBV7-2 and TRBJ2-3): GAGVSQSPSNKVTEKGKDVELRCDPISGHTALYWYRQSLGQGLEFLIYFQGNSAPDKSGLPSDRFSAERTGGSVSTLTIQRTQQEDSAVYLCASSLSGGTDTQYFGPGTRLTVL.

DNA for the CDR3: TGTGCCAGCAGTTTCGGGACTGGCTCCTACGAGCAGTACTTC. Amino acids: CASSFGTGSYEQYF. This chain connects TRBV12-3 or TRBV12-4 to TRBJ2-1; D is perhaps TRBD2 (6 bases). Near its end, the DNA agrees better with TRBJ2-7, so the J call may be wrong. The CDR3 has 14 amino acids.

The chain joins TRBV7-2 to TRBJ2-1; D unclear. The J call is uncertain, as TRBJ2-7 better fits the DNA end. CDR3 size: 15 residues. Germline values: CDR1 SGHTA, CDR2 FQGNSA. The CDR3 DNA reads as TGTGCCAGCAGCCCGTCAGGACCGCAGATTTACGAGCAGTACTTC. Translating gives CASSPSGPQIYEQYF.

The gene calls are TRBV7-3 and TRBJ2-5, with D unresolved. With 0 bases removed from V and 2 bases from J, the gap between germline ends came to 7 bases. CDR1 and CDR2 (germline): SGHTA, FQGTGA. The CDR3 contains 14 residues. The CDR3 loop is CASSLTGRQETQYF. The CDR3 region has the DNA TGTGCCAGCAGCTTAACAGGCAGACAAGAGACCCAGTACTTC.